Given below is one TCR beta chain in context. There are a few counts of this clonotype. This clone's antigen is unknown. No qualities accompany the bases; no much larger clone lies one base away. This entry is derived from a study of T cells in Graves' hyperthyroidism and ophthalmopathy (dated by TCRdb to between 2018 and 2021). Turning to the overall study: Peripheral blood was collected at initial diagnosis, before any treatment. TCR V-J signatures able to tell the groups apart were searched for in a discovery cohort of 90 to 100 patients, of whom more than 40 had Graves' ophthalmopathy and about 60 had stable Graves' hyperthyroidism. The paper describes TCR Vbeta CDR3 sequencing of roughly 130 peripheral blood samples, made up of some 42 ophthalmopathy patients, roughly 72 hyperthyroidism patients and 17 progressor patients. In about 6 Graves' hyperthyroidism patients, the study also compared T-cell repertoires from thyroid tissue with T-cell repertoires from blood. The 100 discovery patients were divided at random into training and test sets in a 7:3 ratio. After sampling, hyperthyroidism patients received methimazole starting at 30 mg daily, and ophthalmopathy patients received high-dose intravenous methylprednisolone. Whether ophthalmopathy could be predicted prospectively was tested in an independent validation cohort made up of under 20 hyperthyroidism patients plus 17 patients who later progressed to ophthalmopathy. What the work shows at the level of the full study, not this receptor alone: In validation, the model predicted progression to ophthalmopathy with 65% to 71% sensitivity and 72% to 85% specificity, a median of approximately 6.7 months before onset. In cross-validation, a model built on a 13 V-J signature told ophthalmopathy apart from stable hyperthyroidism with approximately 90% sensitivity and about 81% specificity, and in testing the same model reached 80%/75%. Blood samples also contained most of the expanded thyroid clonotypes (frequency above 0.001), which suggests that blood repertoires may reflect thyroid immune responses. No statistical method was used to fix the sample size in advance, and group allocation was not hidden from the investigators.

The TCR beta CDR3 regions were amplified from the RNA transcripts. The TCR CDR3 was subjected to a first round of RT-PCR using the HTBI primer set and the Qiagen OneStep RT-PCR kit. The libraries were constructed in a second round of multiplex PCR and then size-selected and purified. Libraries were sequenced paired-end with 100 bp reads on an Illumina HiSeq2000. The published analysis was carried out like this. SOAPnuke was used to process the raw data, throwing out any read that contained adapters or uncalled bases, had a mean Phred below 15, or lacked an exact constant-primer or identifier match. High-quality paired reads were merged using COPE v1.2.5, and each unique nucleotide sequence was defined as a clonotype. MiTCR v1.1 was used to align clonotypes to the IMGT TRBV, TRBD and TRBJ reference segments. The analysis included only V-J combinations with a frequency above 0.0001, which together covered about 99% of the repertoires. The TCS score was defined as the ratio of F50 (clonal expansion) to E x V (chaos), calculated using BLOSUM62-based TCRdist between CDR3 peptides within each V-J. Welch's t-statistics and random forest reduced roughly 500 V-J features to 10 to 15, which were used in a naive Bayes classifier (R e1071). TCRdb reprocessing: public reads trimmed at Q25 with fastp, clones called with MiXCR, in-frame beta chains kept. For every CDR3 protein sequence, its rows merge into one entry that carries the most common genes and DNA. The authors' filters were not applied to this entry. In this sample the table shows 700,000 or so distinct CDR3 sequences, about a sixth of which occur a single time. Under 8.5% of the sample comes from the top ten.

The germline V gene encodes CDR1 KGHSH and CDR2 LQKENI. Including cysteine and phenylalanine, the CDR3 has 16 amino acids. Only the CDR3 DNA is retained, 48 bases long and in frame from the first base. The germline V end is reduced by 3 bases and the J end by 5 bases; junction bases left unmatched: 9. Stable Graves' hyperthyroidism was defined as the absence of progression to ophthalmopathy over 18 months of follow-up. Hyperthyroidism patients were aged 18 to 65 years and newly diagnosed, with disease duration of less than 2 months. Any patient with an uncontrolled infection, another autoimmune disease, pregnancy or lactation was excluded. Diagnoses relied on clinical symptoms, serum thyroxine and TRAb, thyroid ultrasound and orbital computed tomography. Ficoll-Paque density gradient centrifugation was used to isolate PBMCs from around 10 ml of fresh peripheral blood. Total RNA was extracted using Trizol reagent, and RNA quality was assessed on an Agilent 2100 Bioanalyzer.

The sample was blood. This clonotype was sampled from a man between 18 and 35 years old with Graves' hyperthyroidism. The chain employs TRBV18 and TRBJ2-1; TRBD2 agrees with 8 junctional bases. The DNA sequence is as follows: TGTGCCAGCTCACCTCCCGGGACTAGAGTCGACAATGAGCAGTTCTTC. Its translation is CASSPPGTRVDNEQFF.